One sample yielded the 28 T cell receptor beta chains listed below, sequenced in a study of blood T cell repertoires in COVID-19. Libraries were prepared by immunoSEQ multiplex PCR; TCRdb keeps only in-frame clonotypes and omits some of them. The data hold hundreds of thousands of clones, with 70% to 90% observed a single time. Source material: PBMCs or T cells enriched from blood (not recorded which). Receptors originate from a woman younger than 35 who had been exposed to COVID-19.

The chain joins TRBV27 to TRBJ2-1, with D possibly being TRBD2 (6 bases). The germline gives CDR1 MNHEY, CDR2 SMNVEV (reference sequence). V lost 2 bases to trimming and J lost 10 bases, with 15 bases between them. CDR3 size: 14 residues. In nucleotides, the CDR3 is TGTGCCAGCAGTTTACGGGGGTTGGGCCAGGAGCAGTTCTTC. Translating gives CASSLRGLGQEQFF.

The V gene is TRBV9, the J gene TRBJ2-2; D is possibly TRBD1 (5 bases). From germline, CDR1 is SGDLS and CDR2 YYNGEE. With 4 bases removed from V and 0 bases from J, the gap between germline ends came to 16 bases. The CDR3 is made up of 17 amino acids. In DNA, the CDR3 is TGTGCCAGCAGCACCCCCAGACAGAATACGAACACCGGGGAGCTGTTTTTT. Encoded protein: CASSTPRQNTNTGELFF.

The chain recombines TRBV10-3 with TRBJ2-1; a weak D match, TRBD1 (6 bases). Germline CDR1 is ENHRY and CDR2 is SYGVKD. The V end lost 11 bases, the J end lost 7 bases, and 18 bases lay between the germline ends. The CDR3 runs 13 residues. The CDR3 loop is CAVLGTNLNEQFF. CDR3 in DNA: TGTGCCGTCCTCGGGACAAACCTTAATGAGCAGTTCTTC.

V and J are TRBV4-2 and TRBJ2-3; 8 positions agree with TRBD2. This CDR3 comprises 17 residues. The V gene's germline CDR1 is LGHNA and CDR2 YNFKEQ. The ends lost 0 bases at V and 4 bases at J; junction bases unmatched: 9. The CDR3 sequence: CASSQDLTRGVADTQYF. CDR3 DNA sequence: TGTGCCAGCAGCCAAGATCTCACGCGGGGGGTAGCAGATACGCAGTATTTT.

The V gene is TRBV3-1 (or the pseudogene TRBV3-2), the J gene TRBJ1-1; D uncertain. The CDR3 runs 14 residues. Germline values: CDR1 LGHDT, CDR2 YNNKEL (reference sequence). The V end lost 4 bases, the J end lost 0 bases, and 9 bases lay between the germline ends. The CDR3 region is CASSRTDMNTEAFF. In DNA form, the CDR3 reads TGTGCCAGCAGCCGAACAGACATGAACACTGAAGCTTTCTTT.

The V gene is TRBV27, the J gene TRBJ2-7, with TRBD1 identical over 9 bases. This CDR3 contains 15 residues. The trim removed 4 bases at V and 0 bases at J, leaving 4 bases unmatched. Germline loops: CDR1 MNHEY, CDR2 SMNVEV (reference sequence). CDR3 coding DNA: TGTGCCAGCAGTTCACAGGGGGCCTCCTCCTACGAGCAGTACTTC. Protein product: CASSSQGASSYEQYF.

The gene calls are TRBV28 and TRBJ1-4; 10 bases align to TRBD1. Germline V gene lookup returns CDR1 MDHEN and CDR2 SYDVKM. Trimming cost V 4 bases and J 6 bases; bases outside gene matches: 5. There are 15 residues in the CDR3. CDR3: CASSSPGTGDEKLFF. CDR3 DNA: TGTGCCAGCAGTTCACCCGGGACAGGGGATGAAAAACTGTTTTTT.

The chain uses TRBV19 and TRBJ2-5; maybe TRBD2 (6 bases). Deletions cut 10 bases from V and 5 bases from J, with 20 bases between. This CDR3 contains 14 residues. Germline V gives CDR1 LNHDA, CDR2 SQIVND (reference sequence). CDR3 region: CATRTTAQGETQYF. CDR3 bases: TGTGCCACCCGGACTACCGCTCAGGGTGAGACCCAGTACTTC.

This chain joins TRBV29-1 and TRBJ2-3, with 7 bases identical to TRBD2. Germline V gene lookup returns CDR1 SQVTM and CDR2 ANQGSEA. Trimming at V came to 7 bases and at J to 4 bases, leaving 8 bases not matched to a gene. This CDR3 has 13 amino acids. CDR3 residues: CSGWTSLSDTQYF. The CDR3 coding sequence is TGCAGCGGATGGACTAGTCTCTCAGATACGCAGTATTTT.

This clone was found once. This chain uses TRBV9 with TRBJ1-2; maybe TRBD1 (5 bases). This CDR3 region has 15 residues. V was pared by 0 bases and J by 0 bases, with 9 bases between. Germline CDR1 reads SGDLS; CDR2 reads YYNGEE. CDR3 protein: CASSVGRDSNYGYTF. The CDR3 DNA reads TGTGCCAGCAGCGTAGGACGGGACTCTAACTATGGCTACACCTTC.

This clone was counted between two and nine times. The genes are TRBV6-5 and TRBJ2-7; TRBD2 is a possible D gene (6 bases). Trimming took 6 bases from V and 2 from J, leaving 11 bases between them. Per the germline V gene, CDR1 is MNHEY and CDR2 is SVGAGI. The CDR3 runs 13 residues. The CDR3 is CASSKKRAYEQYF. CDR3 sequence (DNA): TGTGCCAGCAGCAAAAAGCGGGCCTACGAGCAGTACTTC.

The chain uses TRBV6-6 and TRBJ1-1; no firm D call. The CDR3 extends over 14 amino acids. The germline V gene encodes CDR1 MNHNY and CDR2 SVGAGI (reference sequence). Trimming left V 0 bases short and J 10 bases short, with 15 bases between. The CDR3: CASSYSRVGRVAFF. In nucleotides, the CDR3 is TGTGCCAGCAGTTACTCGAGAGTGGGGAGGGTAGCTTTCTTT.

This clone was detected only once. The V call is TRBV5-4, the J call TRBJ2-7; 7 nucleotides line up with TRBD2. Germline V gene lookup returns CDR1 SGHNT and CDR2 YYREEE (reference sequence). The CDR3 consists of 16 residues. V dropped 0 bases and J dropped 2; count of bases not matched to a gene: 8. This chain's CDR3 is CASSLAPSGGTYEQYF. The CDR3 region has the DNA TGTGCCAGCAGCTTGGCACCTTCGGGGGGTACCTACGAGCAGTACTTC. Looking up the rest from reference TRBV5-4 and TRBJ2-7 gives the full variable domain: ETGVTQSPTHLIKTRGQQVTLRCSSQSGHNTVSWYQQALGQGPQFIFQYYREEENGRGNFPPRFSGLQFPNYSSELNVNALELDDSALYLCASSLAPSGGTYEQYFGPGTRLTVT.

This chain connects TRBV11-2 to TRBJ1-4; D is unclear. The germline V gene has CDR1 SGHAT and CDR2 FQNNGV. The germline V and J ends were trimmed by 5 bases and 7 bases, with 20 bases remaining between them. The CDR3 has 16 residues. The CDR3 sequence is CASSLAISYRAEKLFF. As DNA, the CDR3 is TGTGCCAGCAGCCTAGCCATTAGTTATAGAGCTGAAAAACTGTTTTTT. Combining the CDR3 with reference TRBV11-2 and TRBJ1-4 gives the whole variable domain EAGVAQSPRYKIIEKRQSVAFWCNPISGHATLYWYQQILGQGPKLLIQFQNNGVVDDSQLPKDRFSAERLKGVDSTLKIQPAKLEDSAVYLCASSLAISYRAEKLFFGSGTQLSVL.

The V and J genes are TRBV4-1 and TRBJ1-3; 8 bases map to TRBD1. V was pared by 0 bases and J by 3 bases, with 4 bases of the junction left unmatched. CDR3 length: 16 residues. Germline values: CDR1 MGHRA, CDR2 YSYEKL. The CDR3 coding sequence is TGCGCCAGCAGCCAAGATGACAGGGGAAATGGAAACACCATATATTTT. Translated, it gives CASSQDDRGNGNTIYF.

The chain employs TRBV12-3 or TRBV12-4 and TRBJ2-5, with unresolved D. Trimming cost V 3 bases and J 2 bases, with 7 bases left between them. The CDR3 is made up of 13 amino acids. DNA for the CDR3: TGTGCCAGCAGTTTTCGAGAACAAGAGACCCAGTACTTC. Translated: CASSFREQETQYF.

The chain is built from TRBV11-2 and TRBJ1-1, with 7 positions matching TRBD1. Germline CDR1 is SGHAT and CDR2 is FQNNGV. This CDR3 has 12 amino acids. Unmatched junction bases numbered 7, after V lost 10 bases and J lost 5 bases. The CDR3 DNA follows: TGTGCCACCGATTCAGGGGGAACTGAAGCTTTCTTT. This sequence encodes CATDSGGTEAFF.

The chain is built from TRBV27 and TRBJ2-6, with D possibly being TRBD2 (6 bases). Trimming took off 6 bases at V and 2 bases at J, with 11 bases between the two ends. Germline-derived CDR1 and CDR2 are MNHEY and SMNVEV (reference sequence). The CDR3 covers 15 residues. The CDR3 reads CASRGGGAGANVLTF. Written as DNA, the CDR3 is TGTGCCAGCAGGGGCGGCGGGGCTGGGGCCAACGTCCTGACTTTC.

This clone appeared once. The chain is built from TRBV5-1 and TRBJ2-7; 9 bases match TRBD1. The CDR3 has 14 amino acids. Germline values: CDR1 SGHRS, CDR2 YFSETQ. V lost 0 bases and J lost 4; bases outside the gene matches: 2. CDR3 loop: CASSLGTGEYEQYF. CDR3 sequence (DNA): TGCGCCAGCAGCTTGGGGACAGGGGAATACGAGCAGTACTTC.

The chain employs TRBV7-6 and TRBJ2-2, with 7 bases fitting TRBD2. The CDR3 is 16 amino acids. V was clipped by 1 base and J by 4 bases; unmatched bases: 6. Germline V gives CDR1 SGHVS, CDR2 FNYEAQ. CDR3 in DNA: TGTGCCAGCAGCTTAGGGCGCGGGGGAGGCACCGGGGAGCTGTTTTTT. Translated, it gives CASSLGRGGGTGELFF. Supplemented by reference TRBV7-6 and TRBJ2-2, the full variable domain reads GAGVSQSPRYKVTKRGQDVALRCDPISGHVSLYWYRQALGQGPEFLTYFNYEAQQDKSGLPNDRFSAERPEGSISTLTIQRTEQRDSAMYRCASSLGRGGGTGELFFGEGSRLTVL.

The V call is TRBV28, the J call TRBJ2-7, with D perhaps matching TRBD2 (6 bases). The germline CDR1 and CDR2 sequences are MDHEN and SYDVKM. V was clipped by 4 bases and J by 12 bases, with 19 bases between them. CDR3 length: 13 residues. The CDR3 DNA follows: TGTGCCAGCAGTTCCTCACAGGCTAGCGTGATGTACTTC. It is translated as CASSSSQASVMYF.

This clone was observed a few times. The J gene is TRBJ2-2, the V gene TRBV6-4; 8 bases are a match to TRBD1. The germline V gene encodes CDR1 MRHNA and CDR2 SNTAGT. CDR3 size: 14 residues. Unmatched junction bases numbered 6, after V lost 6 bases and J lost 6 bases. The CDR3 DNA follows: TGTGCCAGCAGCACGACAGGGGAAGCCGGGGAGCTGTTTTTT. It is translated as CASSTTGEAGELFF.

The chain combines TRBV24-1 with TRBJ2-7; 7 nucleotides align to TRBD1. In germline, CDR1 is KGHDR, CDR2 SFDVKD. V lost 2 bases to trimming and J lost 3 bases; unmatched junction nucleotides: 6. CDR3 length equals 15 residues. The CDR3 region is CATSDSEGAIYEQYF. The CDR3 bases are TGTGCCACCAGTGATTCCGAGGGGGCCATCTACGAGCAGTACTTC.

This clone has just a few counts. V and J are TRBV18 and TRBJ2-1, with 11 bases matching TRBD2. CDR3 length equals 17 residues. The J segment lost 5 bases and the V segment lost 2 bases, leaving 8 bases of the junction unmatched. CDR1 is KGHSH and CDR2 is LQKENI in the germline V gene. CDR3 nucleotides: TGTGCCAGCTCACCAGCCCTACTAGCGGGAGCCGACAATGAGCAGTTCTTC. This gives the protein CASSPALLAGADNEQFF.

This clone was seen a single time. The DNA of the CDR3 is TGCGCCAGCAGCCATTTTGACGGGGTCAGCTACAATGAGCAGTTCTTC. Translated, it gives CASSHFDGVSYNEQFF. This chain connects TRBV4-1 to TRBJ2-1; possibly TRBD2 for D (5 bases). The CDR3 totals 16 residues. Deletions cut 3 bases from V and 3 bases from J, with 15 bases between. Germline V lookup: CDR1 MGHRA, CDR2 YSYEKL.

This sequence joins TRBV6-4 and TRBJ2-1; TRBD2 matches 10 bases. Germline V gene lookup returns CDR1 MRHNA and CDR2 SNTAGT. This CDR3 has 18 residues. Trimming took 6 bases from V and 4 from J; bases not matched to a gene: 15. The CDR3 protein is CASRSSGRTPPPYNEQFF. In nucleotides, the CDR3 is TGTGCCAGCAGGTCTAGCGGGAGAACACCCCCGCCTTACAATGAGCAGTTCTTC.

The V gene is TRBV21-1, the J gene TRBJ2-1; the table gives TRBD2 as D, unverified against the DNA. TRBV21-1 is classified as a pseudogene. The CDR3 loop spans 18 amino acids. The CDR3 region has the DNA TGTGCCAGCAGCCCCCTTGTGGGGCCGGAGGGCTCCTACAATGAGCAGTTCTTC. It translates to CASSPLVGPEGSYNEQFF.

V is TRBV10-3 and J is TRBJ2-1, with 7 positions matching TRBD1. The CDR3 has 20 amino acids. Unmatched junction bases numbered 18, after V lost 4 bases and J lost 0 bases. From germline, CDR1 is ENHRY and CDR2 SYGVKD. CDR3 in amino acids: CAISATDRVGGPNSYNEQFF. CDR3 nucleotide sequence: TGTGCCATCAGTGCCACCGACAGGGTTGGCGGCCCTAACTCCTACAATGAGCAGTTCTTC.